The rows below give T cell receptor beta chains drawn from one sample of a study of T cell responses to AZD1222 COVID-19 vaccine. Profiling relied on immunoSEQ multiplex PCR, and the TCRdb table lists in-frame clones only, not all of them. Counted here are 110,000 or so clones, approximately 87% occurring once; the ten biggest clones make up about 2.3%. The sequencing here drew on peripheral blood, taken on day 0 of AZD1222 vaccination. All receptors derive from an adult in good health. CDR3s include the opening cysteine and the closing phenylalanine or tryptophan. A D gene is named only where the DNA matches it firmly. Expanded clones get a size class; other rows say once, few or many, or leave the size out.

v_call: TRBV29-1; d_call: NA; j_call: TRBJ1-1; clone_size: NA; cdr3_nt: TGCAGCGCCACCCCAGGGGCCACTGAAGCTTTCTTT; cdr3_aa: CSATPGATEAFF
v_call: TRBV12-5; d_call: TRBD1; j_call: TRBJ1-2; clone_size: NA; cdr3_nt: TGTGCTAGTGGGACAGGGGTTCAGGGAGAAAATGGCTACACCTTC; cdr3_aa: CASGTGVQGENGYTF
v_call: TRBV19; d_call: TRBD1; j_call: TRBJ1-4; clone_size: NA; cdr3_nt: TGTGCCAGTAGTGCCCGACAGGGAGGTAATGAAAAACTGTTTTTT; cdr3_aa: CASSARQGGNEKLFF
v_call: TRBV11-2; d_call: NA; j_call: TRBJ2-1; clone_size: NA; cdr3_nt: TGTGCCAGCAACTCGGGGGAAAGAGAGCAGTTCTTC; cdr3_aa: CASNSGEREQFF
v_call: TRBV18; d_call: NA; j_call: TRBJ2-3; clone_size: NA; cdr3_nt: TGTGCCAGCTCACCGACCTTGGCAGATACGCAGTATTTT; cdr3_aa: CASSPTLADTQYF
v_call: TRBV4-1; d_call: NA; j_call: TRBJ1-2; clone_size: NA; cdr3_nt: TGCGCCAGCAGCCAAGATGGAGGGAGCAGCTATGGCTACACCTTC; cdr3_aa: CASSQDGGSSYGYTF
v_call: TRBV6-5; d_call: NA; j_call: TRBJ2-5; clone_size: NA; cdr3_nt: TGTGCCAGCAGTTACGGGGGGGCTGGAGAGACCCAGTACTTC; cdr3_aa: CASSYGGAGETQYF
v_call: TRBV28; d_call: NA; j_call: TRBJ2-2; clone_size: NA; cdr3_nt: TGTGCCAGCAGTTTGGGCAGGCAGTCCGGGGAGCTGTTTTTT; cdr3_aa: CASSLGRQSGELFF
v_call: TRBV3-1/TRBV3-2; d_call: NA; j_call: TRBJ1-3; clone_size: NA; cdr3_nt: TGTGCCAGCAGCCAAGGAGGGGGCTCTGGAAACACCATATATTTT; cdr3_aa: CASSQGGGSGNTIYF
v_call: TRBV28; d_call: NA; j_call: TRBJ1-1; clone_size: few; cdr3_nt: TGTGCCAGCAGTTTATCAGGGTTCGGGGGGACTGAAGCTTTCTTT; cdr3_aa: CASSLSGFGGTEAFF
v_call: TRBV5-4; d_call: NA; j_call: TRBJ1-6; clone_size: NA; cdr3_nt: TGTGCCAGCAGCTTTCGGGATACCAATTCACCCCTCCACTTT; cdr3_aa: CASSFRDTNSPLHF
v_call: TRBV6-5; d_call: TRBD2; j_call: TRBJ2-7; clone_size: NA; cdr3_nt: TGTGCCAGCACAAGGCTAGCGGGGGCCTACGAGCAGTACTTC; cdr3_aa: CASTRLAGAYEQYF
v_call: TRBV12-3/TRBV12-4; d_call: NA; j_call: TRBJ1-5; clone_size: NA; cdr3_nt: TGTGCCAGCAGTTTGGGGCGAGGCCAGCCCCAGCATTTT; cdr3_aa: CASSLGRGQPQHF
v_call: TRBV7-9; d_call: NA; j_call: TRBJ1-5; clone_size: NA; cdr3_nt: TGTGCCAGCAGCCAGGGGAGGAATCAGCCCCAGCATTTT; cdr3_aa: CASSQGRNQPQHF
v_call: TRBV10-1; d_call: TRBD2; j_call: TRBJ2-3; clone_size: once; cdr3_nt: TGCGCCAGCGGGGCTAGCGGGAGTAATACGCAGTATTTT; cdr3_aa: CASGASGSNTQYF
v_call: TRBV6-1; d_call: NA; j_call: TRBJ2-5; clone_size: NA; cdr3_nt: TGTGCCAGCAGTGTGGACAGCGGTATTGGACACCAAGAGACCCAGTACTTC; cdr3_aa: CASSVDSGIGHQETQYF
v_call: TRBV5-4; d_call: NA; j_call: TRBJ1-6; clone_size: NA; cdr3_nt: TGTGCCAGCAGCCTCGGTCGGGGACAACTAAATTCACCCCTCCACTTT; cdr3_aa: CASSLGRGQLNSPLHF
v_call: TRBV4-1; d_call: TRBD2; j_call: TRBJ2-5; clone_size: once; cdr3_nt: TGCGCCAGCAGCCAGAGCGGGGGGGCCGCCGAGACCCAGTACTTC; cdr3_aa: CASSQSGGAAETQYF
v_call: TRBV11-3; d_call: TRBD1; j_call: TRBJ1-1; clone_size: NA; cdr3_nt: TGTGCCAGCAGCTTGAGACAGGGGGCCGCTGAAGCTTTCTTT; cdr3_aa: CASSLRQGAAEAFF